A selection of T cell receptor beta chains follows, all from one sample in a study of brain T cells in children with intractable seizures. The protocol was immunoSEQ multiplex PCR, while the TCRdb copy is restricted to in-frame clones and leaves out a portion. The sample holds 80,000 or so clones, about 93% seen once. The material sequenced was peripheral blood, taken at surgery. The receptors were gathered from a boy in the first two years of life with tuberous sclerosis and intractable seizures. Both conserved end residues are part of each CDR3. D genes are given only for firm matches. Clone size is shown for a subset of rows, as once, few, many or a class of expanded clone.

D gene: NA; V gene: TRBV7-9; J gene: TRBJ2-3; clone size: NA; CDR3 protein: CASSFWRGYLTDTQYF; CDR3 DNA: TGTGCCAGCAGCTTCTGGCGGGGTTACCTCACAGATACGCAGTATTTT
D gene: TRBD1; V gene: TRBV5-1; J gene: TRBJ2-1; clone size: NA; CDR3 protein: CASSGTGTGENEQFF; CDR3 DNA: TGCGCCAGCAGCGGAACCGGGACAGGGGAAAATGAGCAGTTCTTC
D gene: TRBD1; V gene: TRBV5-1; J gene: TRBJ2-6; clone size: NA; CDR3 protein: CASSNPTGGVSGANVLTF; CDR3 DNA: TGCGCCAGCAGCAACCCAACAGGGGGCGTCTCTGGGGCCAACGTCCTGACTTTC
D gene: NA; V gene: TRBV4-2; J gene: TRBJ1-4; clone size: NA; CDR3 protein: CASSQESAGGEKLFF; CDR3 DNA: TGTGCCAGCAGCCAAGAGTCGGCAGGAGGGGAAAAACTGTTTTTT
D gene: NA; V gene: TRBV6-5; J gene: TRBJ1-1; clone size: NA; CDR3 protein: CASSYNLDSMNTEAFF; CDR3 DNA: TGTGCCAGCAGTTACAATCTGGACTCAATGAACACTGAAGCTTTCTTT
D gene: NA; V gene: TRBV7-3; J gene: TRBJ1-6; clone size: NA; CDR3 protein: CASSLLGGYNSPLHF; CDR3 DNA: TGTGCCAGCAGCTTACTAGGGGGCTATAATTCACCCCTCCACTTT
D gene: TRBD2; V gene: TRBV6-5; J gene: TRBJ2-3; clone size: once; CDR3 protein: CASSWTSDRDTQYF; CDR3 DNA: TGTGCCAGCAGTTGGACTAGTGATAGAGATACGCAGTATTTT
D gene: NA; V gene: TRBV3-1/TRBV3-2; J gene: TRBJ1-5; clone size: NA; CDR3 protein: CASSQGPQPQHF; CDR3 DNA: TGTGCCAGCAGCCAAGGTCCTCAGCCCCAGCATTTT
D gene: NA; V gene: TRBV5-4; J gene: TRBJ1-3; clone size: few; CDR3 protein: CASFGGSGNTIYF; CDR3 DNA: TGTGCCAGCTTTGGGGGGTCAGGAAACACCATATATTTT
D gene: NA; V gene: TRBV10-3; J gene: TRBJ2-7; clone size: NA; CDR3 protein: CAISDEALAYEQYF; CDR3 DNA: TGTGCCATCTCCGACGAGGCCCTTGCCTACGAGCAGTACTTC
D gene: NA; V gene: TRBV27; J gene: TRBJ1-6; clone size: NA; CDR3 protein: CASSFAKRPFYSNSPLHF; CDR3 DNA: TGTGCCAGCAGTTTTGCGAAGCGTCCCTTCTATTCTAATTCACCCCTCCACTTT
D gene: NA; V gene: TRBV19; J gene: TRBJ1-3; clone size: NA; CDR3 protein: CASSEVLSSGNTIYF; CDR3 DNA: TGTGCCAGTAGTGAGGTCCTAAGCTCTGGAAACACCATATATTTT
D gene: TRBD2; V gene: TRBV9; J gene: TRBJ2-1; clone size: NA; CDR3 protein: CASSRLRLAGGGDEQFF; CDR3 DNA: TGTGCCAGCAGCCGACTCCGACTAGCGGGGGGAGGGGATGAGCAGTTCTTC
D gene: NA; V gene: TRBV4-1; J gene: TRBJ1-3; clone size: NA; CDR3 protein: CASSQGNGQLTGTSGNTIYF; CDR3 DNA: TGCGCCAGCAGCCAAGGAAATGGTCAATTAACGGGCACGTCTGGAAACACCATATATTTT
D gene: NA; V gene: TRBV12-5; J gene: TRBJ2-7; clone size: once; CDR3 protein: CASGLGIGSRSVYEQYF; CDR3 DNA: TGTGCTAGTGGTTTGGGGATCGGGTCCCGATCGGTTTACGAGCAGTACTTC
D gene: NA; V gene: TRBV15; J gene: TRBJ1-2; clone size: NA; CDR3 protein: CATSSRQTPSYGYTF; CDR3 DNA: TGTGCCACCAGCAGCAGACAGACACCTTCTTATGGCTACACCTTC
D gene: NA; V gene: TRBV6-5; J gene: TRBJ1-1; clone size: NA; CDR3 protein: CASSYYTEAFF; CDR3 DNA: TGTGCCAGCAGTTATTACACTGAAGCTTTCTTT
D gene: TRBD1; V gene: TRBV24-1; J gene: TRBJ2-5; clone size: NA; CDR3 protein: CATSDLRDRQETQYF; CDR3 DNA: TGTGCCACCAGTGATTTGAGGGACAGACAAGAGACCCAGTACTTC
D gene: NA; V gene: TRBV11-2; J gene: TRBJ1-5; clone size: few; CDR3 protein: CASSLTLGAQHF; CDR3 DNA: TGTGCCAGCAGCTTAACGTTGGGGGCCCAGCATTTT
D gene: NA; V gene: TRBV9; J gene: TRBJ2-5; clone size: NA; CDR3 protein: CASGGAYQETQYF; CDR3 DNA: TGTGCCAGCGGGGGGGCCTACCAAGAGACCCAGTACTTC
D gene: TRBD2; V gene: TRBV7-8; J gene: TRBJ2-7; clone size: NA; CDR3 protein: CASSLLAGLSYEQYF; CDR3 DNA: TGTGCCAGCAGCTTACTAGCGGGACTTTCCTACGAGCAGTACTTC
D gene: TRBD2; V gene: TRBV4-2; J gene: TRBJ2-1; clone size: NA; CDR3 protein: CASSQVAGVRNEQFF; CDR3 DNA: TGTGCCAGCAGCCAAGTAGCGGGAGTGAGAAATGAGCAGTTCTTC
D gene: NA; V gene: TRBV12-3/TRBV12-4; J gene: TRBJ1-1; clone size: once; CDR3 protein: CASGRYTEAFF; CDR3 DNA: TGTGCCAGCGGACGGTACACTGAAGCTTTCTTT
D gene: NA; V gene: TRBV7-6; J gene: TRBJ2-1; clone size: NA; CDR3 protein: CASSLGGVFSYNEQFF; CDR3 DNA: TGTGCCAGCAGCTTAGGGGGGGTATTCTCCTACAATGAGCAGTTCTTC
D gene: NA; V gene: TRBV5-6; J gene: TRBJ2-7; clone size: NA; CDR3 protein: CASSLDPGASAYEQYF; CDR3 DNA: TGTGCCAGCAGCTTGGATCCGGGGGCTTCCGCCTACGAGCAGTACTTC
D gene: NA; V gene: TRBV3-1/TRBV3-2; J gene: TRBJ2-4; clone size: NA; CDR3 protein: CASSQGGVNIQYF; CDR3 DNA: TGTGCCAGCAGCCAAGGCGGAGTAAACATTCAGTACTTC
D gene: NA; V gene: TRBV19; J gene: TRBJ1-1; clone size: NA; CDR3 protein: CASSINFLRGTESAEAFF; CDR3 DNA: TGTGCCAGTAGTATTAATTTTCTTAGGGGCACCGAATCAGCTGAAGCTTTCTTT
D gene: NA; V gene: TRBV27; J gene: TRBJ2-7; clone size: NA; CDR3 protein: CASSLEQGVGEQYF; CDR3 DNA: TGTGCCAGCAGTTTGGAACAGGGAGTGGGCGAGCAGTACTTC
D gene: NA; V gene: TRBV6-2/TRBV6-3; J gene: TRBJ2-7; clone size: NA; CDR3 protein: CASSYSNLMAGEQYF; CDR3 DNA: TGTGCCAGCAGTTACTCGAATTTGATGGCAGGCGAGCAGTACTTC
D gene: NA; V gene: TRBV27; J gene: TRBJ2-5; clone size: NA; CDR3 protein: CASSLKWDFQETQYF; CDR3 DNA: TGTGCCAGCAGTTTAAAATGGGACTTCCAAGAGACCCAGTACTTC
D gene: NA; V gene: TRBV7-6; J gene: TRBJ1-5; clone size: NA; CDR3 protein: CASSFRAQGNQPQHF; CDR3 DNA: TGTGCCAGCAGCTTCCGGGCCCAGGGCAATCAGCCCCAGCATTTT
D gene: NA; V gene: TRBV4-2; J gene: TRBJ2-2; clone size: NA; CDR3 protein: CASSQRTLNTGELFF; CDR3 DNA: TGTGCCAGCAGCCAGCGGACATTGAACACCGGGGAGCTGTTTTTT
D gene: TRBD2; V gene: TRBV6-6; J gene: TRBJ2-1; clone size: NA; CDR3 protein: CASRQTSGPVHEQFF; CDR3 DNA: TGTGCCAGCAGACAGACTAGCGGGCCCGTACATGAGCAGTTCTTC
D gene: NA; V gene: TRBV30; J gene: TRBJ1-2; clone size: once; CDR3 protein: CALRGDFPDRDYGYTF; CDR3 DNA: TGTGCTTTGAGAGGGGACTTCCCAGACCGGGACTATGGCTACACCTTC
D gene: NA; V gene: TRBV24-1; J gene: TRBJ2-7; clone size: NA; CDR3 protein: CATSDNTAYEQYF; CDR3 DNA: TGTGCCACCAGTGATAATACAGCCTACGAGCAGTACTTC
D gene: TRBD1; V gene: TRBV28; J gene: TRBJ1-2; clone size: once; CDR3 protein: CASTQTTGASNYGYTF; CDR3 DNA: TGTGCCAGCACCCAGACGACAGGGGCCTCAAACTATGGCTACACCTTC
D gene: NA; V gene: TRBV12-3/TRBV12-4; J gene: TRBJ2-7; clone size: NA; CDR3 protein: CASSLEEDYEQYF; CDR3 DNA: TGTGCCAGCAGTTTAGAGGAAGACTACGAGCAGTACTTC
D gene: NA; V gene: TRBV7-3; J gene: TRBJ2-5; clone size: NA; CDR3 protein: CASSPDRQETQYF; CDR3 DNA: TGTGCCAGCAGCCCGGACAGACAAGAGACCCAGTACTTC
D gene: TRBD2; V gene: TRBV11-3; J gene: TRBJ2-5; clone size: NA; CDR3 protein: CASSSHSGSRGETQYF; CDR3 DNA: TGTGCCAGCAGCTCGCATAGCGGGAGCCGTGGGGAGACCCAGTACTTC
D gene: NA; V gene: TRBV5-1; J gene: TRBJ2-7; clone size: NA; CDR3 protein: CASSLARDSYEQYF; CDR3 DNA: TGCGCCAGCAGCTTGGCCCGTGACTCCTACGAGCAGTACTTC
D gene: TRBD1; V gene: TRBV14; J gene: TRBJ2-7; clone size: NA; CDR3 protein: CASSQNPGGYEQYF; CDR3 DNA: TGTGCCAGCAGCCAAAACCCAGGGGGCTACGAGCAGTACTTC
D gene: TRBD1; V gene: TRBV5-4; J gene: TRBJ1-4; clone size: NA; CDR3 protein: CASSLGTGDEKLFF; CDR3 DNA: TGTGCCAGCAGCTTGGGGACAGGGGATGAAAAACTGTTTTTT
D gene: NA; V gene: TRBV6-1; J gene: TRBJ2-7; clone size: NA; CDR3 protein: CASSATSDASFYEQYF; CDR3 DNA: TGTGCCAGCAGTGCCACCTCAGATGCGTCATTTTACGAGCAGTACTTC
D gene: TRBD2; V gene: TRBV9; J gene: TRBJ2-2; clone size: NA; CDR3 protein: CASTSGGGTGELFF; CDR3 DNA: TGTGCCAGCACTAGCGGGGGGGGCACCGGGGAGCTGTTTTTT
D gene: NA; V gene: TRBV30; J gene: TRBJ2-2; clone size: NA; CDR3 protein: CAWNGAGELFF; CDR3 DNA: TGTGCCTGGAACGGCGCCGGGGAGCTGTTTTTT
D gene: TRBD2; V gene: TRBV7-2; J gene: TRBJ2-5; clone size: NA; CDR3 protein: CASSLKSSGGPFQETQYF; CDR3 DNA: TGTGCCAGCAGCTTAAAATCTAGCGGGGGGCCTTTTCAAGAGACCCAGTACTTC
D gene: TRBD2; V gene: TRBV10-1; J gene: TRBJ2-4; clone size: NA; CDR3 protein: CASSESASGGVAKNIQYF; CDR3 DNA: TGCGCCAGCAGTGAGTCAGCTAGCGGGGGAGTAGCCAAAAACATTCAGTACTTC
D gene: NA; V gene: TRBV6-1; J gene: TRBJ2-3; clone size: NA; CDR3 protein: CASSESLGQGTDTQYF; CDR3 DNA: TGTGCCAGCAGTGAAAGTTTGGGTCAAGGCACAGATACGCAGTATTTT
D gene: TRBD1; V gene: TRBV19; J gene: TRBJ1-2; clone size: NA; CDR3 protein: CASSIVGTGPPGYTF; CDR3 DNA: TGTGCCAGTAGTATAGTAGGGACAGGGCCTCCTGGCTACACCTTC
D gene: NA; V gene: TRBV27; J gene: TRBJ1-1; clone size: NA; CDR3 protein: CASSLGGRMNTEAFF; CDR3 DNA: TGTGCCAGCAGTTTAGGTGGCAGGATGAACACTGAAGCTTTCTTT
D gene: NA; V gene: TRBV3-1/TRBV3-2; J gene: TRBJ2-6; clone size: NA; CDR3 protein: CASSHSSGANVLTF; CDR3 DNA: TGTGCCAGCAGCCACAGCTCTGGGGCCAACGTCCTGACTTTC
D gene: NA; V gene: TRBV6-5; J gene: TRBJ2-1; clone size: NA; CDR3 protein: CASSFLAASFDNEQFF; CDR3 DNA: TGTGCCAGCAGTTTTTTAGCGGCCTCCTTCGACAATGAGCAGTTCTTC
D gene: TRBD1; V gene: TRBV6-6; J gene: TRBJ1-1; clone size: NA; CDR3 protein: CASRGQGGAGTEAFF; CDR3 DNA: TGTGCCAGCCGAGGACAGGGGGGCGCGGGCACTGAAGCTTTCTTT
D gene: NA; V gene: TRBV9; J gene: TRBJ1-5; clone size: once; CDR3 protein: CASSVERVMTGRGIRSNQPQHF; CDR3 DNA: TGTGCCAGCAGCGTAGAGCGGGTGATGACCGGGCGTGGTATTAGGAGCAATCAGCCCCAGCATTTT